This is a list of T cell receptor beta chains from one sample in a study of OX40 agonist ivuxolimab in advanced cancers. Assay: immunoSEQ multiplex PCR; the TCRdb copy retains only in-frame clones and omits some. This sample has 40,000 to 55,000 clones, with 80% to 90% found just once. The sample was CD4+ or CD8+ T cells sorted from blood, taken in a trial of the OX40 agonist ivuxolimab. The receptor set was obtained from an adult with an advanced solid tumor such as melanoma, head and neck, liver or kidney cancer. The CDR3 runs from the conserved cysteine through the conserved F or W. Each record gives: CDR3 DNA, CDR3 protein, clone size, J gene, D gene, V gene. The D gene is left open where the match is weak. Size is omitted from some rows. Given values are once, few, many or a class for expanded clones.

TGTGCCAGCAGGCGTCTCTATGGCTACACCTTC CASRRLYGYTF few TRBJ1-2 . TRBV7-9
TGTGCCAGCAGGCCCTGGAGCGGGGATTACAATGAGCAGTTCTTC CASRPWSGDYNEQFF . TRBJ2-1 TRBD2 TRBV2
TGTGCCAGCAGTTCGGGCCCAAATGAAAAACTGTTTTTT CASSSGPNEKLFF . TRBJ1-4 . TRBV11-3
TGCGCCAGCAGCTTTTCTCCGGGGAACACTGAAGCTTTCTTT CASSFSPGNTEAFF once TRBJ1-1 . TRBV5-1
TGTGCCAGCAGCCCTGACGGTAGTCGCAATCAGCCCCAGCATTTT CASSPDGSRNQPQHF . TRBJ1-5 . TRBV7-8
TGTGCCTACCTCCTTAAAGGCGGGGGACTAATTGGGGAGCTGTTTTTT CAYLLKGGGLIGELFF . TRBJ2-2 TRBD2 TRBV30
TGTGCCAGCAGTGAACCCTACGAGCAGTACTTC CASSEPYEQYF . TRBJ2-7 . TRBV6-1
TGCGCCAGCAGCCCCGGGGCGGCTCTCCCCCAGTTCTTC CASSPGAALPQFF . TRBJ2-1 . TRBV10-1
TGTGCCAGCAGGAGACAGGGGGGAGGCTCCTACGAGCAGTACTTC CASRRQGGGSYEQYF . TRBJ2-7 TRBD1 TRBV28
TGTGCCAGCAGCTTACGGGTTGAGACCCAGTACTTC CASSLRVETQYF . TRBJ2-5 . TRBV7-6
TGTGCCAGTAGTATTTCGGCGATCTCTGGAAACACCATATATTTT CASSISAISGNTIYF . TRBJ1-3 . TRBV19
TGTGCCAGCAGTTACGTGGGGGTCGAGAACACTGAAGCTTTCTTT CASSYVGVENTEAFF . TRBJ1-1 . TRBV6-5
TGTGCAAGTCGCTTAGCGGCCTACGAGCAGTACTTC CASRLAAYEQYF . TRBJ2-7 . TRBV12-2
TGTGCCAGCAGTGCATACAGGGACTATGGCTACACCTTC CASSAYRDYGYTF few TRBJ1-2 . TRBV28
TGTGCCAGCAGCTCTCGACAAGCTAATGAAAAACTGTTTTTT CASSSRQANEKLFF . TRBJ1-4 . TRBV7-9
TGTGCCAGCAGTTTAGGGGGCGGGATCCGCTCCTACGAGCAGTACTTC CASSLGGGIRSYEQYF . TRBJ2-7 . TRBV28
TGTGCCAGCAGCTTAGGGGACTTTTCCAATCAGCCCCAGCATTTT CASSLGDFSNQPQHF few TRBJ1-5 . TRBV7-8
TGTGCCACCAGCAGACCCGGGGACAGGGGGCGGAATGGCTACACCTTC CATSRPGDRGRNGYTF few TRBJ1-2 TRBD1 TRBV15
TGTGCCAGCAGTTACAACGGGGACTCAGGTGAGCAGTTCTTC CASSYNGDSGEQFF . TRBJ2-1 . TRBV6-5
TGTGCCAGCAGCAAAGCGCCGAACAGGGGGCCCTACGAGCAGTACTTC CASSKAPNRGPYEQYF once TRBJ2-7 . TRBV21-1
TGTGCCAGCAGCCTCGGGGCCCCGGGGACTGAAGCTTTCTTT CASSLGAPGTEAFF . TRBJ1-1 . TRBV2
TGTGCCAGCATCGACATCAATAATTCACCCCTCCACTTT CASIDINNSPLHF . TRBJ1-6 . TRBV2
TGTGCCGTGGTCGGTGGACGGCGTTTGCAACCGTACGAGCAGTACTTC CAVVGGRRLQPYEQYF . TRBJ2-7 . TRBV30
TGTGCCAGCTCACCGCGAGGGACTAGTCTCTACGAGCAGTACTTC CASSPRGTSLYEQYF . TRBJ2-7 TRBD2 TRBV18
TGCAGTGCGTTCGGGGGAGGAGAGACCCAGTACTTC CSAFGGGETQYF . TRBJ2-5 . TRBV29-1
TGTGCCATCAGACCCGGGACAGGGGGCGAAACTGAAGCTTTCTTT CAIRPGTGGETEAFF . TRBJ1-1 TRBD1 TRBV10-3
TGTGCCAGCAGTCCCACCGGCGGGACAGGGGGCGATGTAGCGGGCTTAGGCTATGGCTACACCTTC CASSPTGGTGGDVAGLGYGYTF . TRBJ1-2 TRBD1 TRBV27
TGTGCCAGTAGTCGGACAGGGGGCGCGATAGTTCCCTACGAGCAGTACTTC CASSRTGGAIVPYEQYF . TRBJ2-7 TRBD1 TRBV19
TGTGCCAGTAGCCCCTCCAGGTGGGGGGCTAGAACTGAAGCTTTCTTT CASSPSRWGARTEAFF once TRBJ1-1 . TRBV19
TGTGCCAGCAGTTTATCTCGGGCTGGGGTCCAAGCCTACGAGCAGTACTTC CASSLSRAGVQAYEQYF . TRBJ2-7 . TRBV27
TGCGCCAGCAATGGACAGGGGGCAGGTAGGGTATCCTACGAGCAGTACTTC CASNGQGAGRVSYEQYF . TRBJ2-7 TRBD1 TRBV10-2
TGCGCCAGCAGCTTGGACGCTTTTAGCAATCAGCCCCAGCATTTT CASSLDAFSNQPQHF . TRBJ1-5 . TRBV5-1
TGCGCCAGCAGCTTGGTTCCTAGCGGGGTGACCTACGAGCAGTACTTC CASSLVPSGVTYEQYF . TRBJ2-7 TRBD2 TRBV5-1
TGTGCCAGCAGCGCCCTCAACCCTGGACAGGGCGGGACCCAGTACTTC CASSALNPGQGGTQYF . TRBJ2-5 TRBD1 TRBV5-6
TGTGCCAGCAGCGAAAAGGGTTACGGCTACGAGCAGTACTTC CASSEKGYGYEQYF . TRBJ2-7 . TRBV9
TGTGCCAGCAGCTCTATGACTAGCCGGAGCTCCTACAATGAGCAGTTCTTC CASSSMTSRSSYNEQFF . TRBJ2-1 TRBD2 TRBV7-9
TGTGCCAGCAGCTCGACCTACCCAGAAGGGACCCAGTACTTC CASSSTYPEGTQYF . TRBJ2-5 . TRBV6-5
TGTGCCATCAGCCCAGCCAAAGGTGACACTGAAGCTTTCTTT CAISPAKGDTEAFF few TRBJ1-1 . TRBV10-3
TGCGCCAGCGCCGAGACAGGGATACGTTGGCAGTACTTC CASAETGIRWQYF . TRBJ2-7 TRBD1 TRBV10-1
TGTGCCAGCAGCGGGGGGACGCGGACTGGAAACACCATATATTTT CASSGGTRTGNTIYF . TRBJ1-3 . TRBV6-6
TGTGCCAGCGAGTCTAGCGGGAGGGGTGAGCAGTTCTTC CASESSGRGEQFF few TRBJ2-1 TRBD2 TRBV6-1